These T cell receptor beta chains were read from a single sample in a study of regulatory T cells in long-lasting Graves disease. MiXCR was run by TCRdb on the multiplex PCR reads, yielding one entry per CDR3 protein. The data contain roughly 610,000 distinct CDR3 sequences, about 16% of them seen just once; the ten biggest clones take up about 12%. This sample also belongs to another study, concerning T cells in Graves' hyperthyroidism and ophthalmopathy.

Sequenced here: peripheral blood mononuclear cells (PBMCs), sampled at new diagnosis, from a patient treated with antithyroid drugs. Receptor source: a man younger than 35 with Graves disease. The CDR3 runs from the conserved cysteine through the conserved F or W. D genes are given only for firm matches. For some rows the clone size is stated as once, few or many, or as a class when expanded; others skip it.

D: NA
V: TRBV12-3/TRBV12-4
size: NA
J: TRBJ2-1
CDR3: CASSLGGKYNEQFF
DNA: TGTGCCAGCAGTTTAGGGGGAAAATACAATGAGCAGTTCTTC

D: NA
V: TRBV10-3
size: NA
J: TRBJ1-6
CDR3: CAISESGEAYNSLLHF
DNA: TGTGCCATCAGTGAGTCGGGAGAGGCCTATAATTCACTCCTCCACTTT

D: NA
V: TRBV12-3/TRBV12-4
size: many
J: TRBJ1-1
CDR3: CASSETGRLAEAFF
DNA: TGTGCCAGCAGTGAAACCGGTCGTTTGGCTGAAGCTTTCTTT

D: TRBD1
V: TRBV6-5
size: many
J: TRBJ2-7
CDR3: CASSYSGTGFNEQYF
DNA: TGTGCCAGCAGTTACTCCGGGACAGGGTTCAACGAGCAGTACTTC

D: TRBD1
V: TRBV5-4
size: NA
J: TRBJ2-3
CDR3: CASSFQGAPTDTQYF
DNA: TGTGCCAGCAGCTTCCAGGGGGCGCCCACAGATACGCAGTATTTT

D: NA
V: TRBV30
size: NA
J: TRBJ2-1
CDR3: CAWSAPTAYNEQFF
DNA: TGTGCCTGGAGTGCCCCGACTGCCTACAATGAGCAGTTCTTC

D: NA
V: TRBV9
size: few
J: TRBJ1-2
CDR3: CASSEIRGGYTF
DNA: TGTGCCAGCAGTGAAATAAGGGGAGGCTACACCTTC

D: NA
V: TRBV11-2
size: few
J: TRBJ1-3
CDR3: CASSLVDRIGNTIYF
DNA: TGTGCCAGCAGCTTAGTCGACAGGATTGGAAACACCATATATTTT

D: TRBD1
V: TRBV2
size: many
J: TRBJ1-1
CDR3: CASSDRGLNTEAFF
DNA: TGTGCCAGCAGCGACAGGGGGTTGAACACTGAAGCTTTCTTT

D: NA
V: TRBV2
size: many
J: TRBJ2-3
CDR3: CASSERADTQYF
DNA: TGTGCCAGCAGTGAAAGGGCAGATACGCAGTATTTT

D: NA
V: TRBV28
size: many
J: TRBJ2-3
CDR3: CASSSWDGSTDTQYF
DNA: TGTGCCAGCAGTTCTTGGGACGGTAGCACAGATACGCAGTATTTT

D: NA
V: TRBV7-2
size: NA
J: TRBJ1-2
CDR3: CASSLARRAAANYGYTF
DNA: TGTGCCAGCAGCTTAGCGAGGCGGGCAGCTGCTAACTATGGCTACACCTTC

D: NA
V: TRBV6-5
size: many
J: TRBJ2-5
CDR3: CASSNLKETQYF
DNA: TGTGCCAGCAGTAACTTAAAGGAGACCCAGTACTTC

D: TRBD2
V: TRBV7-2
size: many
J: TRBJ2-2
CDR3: CASSFSGRSTGELFF
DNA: TGTGCCAGCAGCTTCAGCGGGAGAAGCACCGGGGAGCTGTTTTTT

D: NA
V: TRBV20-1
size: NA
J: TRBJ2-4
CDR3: CSARARPHQYF
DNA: TGCAGTGCCCGGGCTCGACCCCATCAGTACTTC

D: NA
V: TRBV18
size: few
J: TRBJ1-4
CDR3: CASSPRQGREKLFF
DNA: TGTGCCAGCTCACCTAGGCAGGGGCGCGAAAAACTGTTTTTT

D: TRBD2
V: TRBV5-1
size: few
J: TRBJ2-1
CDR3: CASSLAGLAGMQFF
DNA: TGCGCCAGCAGCTTGGCGGGACTAGCGGGAATGCAGTTCTTC

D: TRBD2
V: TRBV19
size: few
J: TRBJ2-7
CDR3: CASTGLAGGPVEQYF
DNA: TGTGCCAGTACTGGACTAGCGGGAGGGCCGGTCGAGCAGTACTTC

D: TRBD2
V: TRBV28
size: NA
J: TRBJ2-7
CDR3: CASSLVGTSGTHEQYF
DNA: TGTGCCAGCAGTTTAGTCGGGACTAGCGGGACACACGAGCAGTACTTC

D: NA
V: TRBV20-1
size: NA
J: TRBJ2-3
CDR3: CSAQDQRASTDTQYF
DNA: TGCAGTGCCCAGGACCAGCGGGCTAGCACAGATACGCAGTATTTT

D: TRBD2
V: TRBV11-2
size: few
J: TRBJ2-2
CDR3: CASSFLSGSGGELFF
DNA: TGTGCCAGCAGCTTCCTTAGCGGGAGTGGCGGGGAGCTGTTTTTT

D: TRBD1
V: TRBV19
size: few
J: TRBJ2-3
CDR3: CASRDRGQGTDTQYF
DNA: TGTGCCAGCCGTGATCGAGGACAGGGGACAGATACGCAGTATTTT

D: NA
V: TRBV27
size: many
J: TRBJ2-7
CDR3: CASSPLDRSYEQYF
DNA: TGTGCCAGCAGCCCATTGGACCGTTCGTACGAGCAGTACTTC

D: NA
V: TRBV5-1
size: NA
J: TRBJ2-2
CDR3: CASSLWGSDNTGELFF
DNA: TGCGCCAGCAGCTTGTGGGGTAGCGACAACACCGGGGAGCTGTTTTTT

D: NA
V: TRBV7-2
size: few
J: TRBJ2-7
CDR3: CASSLVGGENAYEQYF
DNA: TGTGCCAGCAGCTTAGTGGGCGGCGAGAACGCCTACGAGCAGTACTTC

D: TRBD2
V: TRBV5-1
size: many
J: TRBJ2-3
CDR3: CASSSGTSGSTDTQYF
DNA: TGTGCCAGCAGCTCCGGGACTAGCGGGAGTACAGATACGCAGTATTTT

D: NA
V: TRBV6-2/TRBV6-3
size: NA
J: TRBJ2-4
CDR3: CASRPPGENIQYF
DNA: TGTGCCAGCAGACCGCCGGGGGAAAACATTCAGTACTTC

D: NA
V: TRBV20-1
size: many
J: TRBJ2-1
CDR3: CSASLGGTVAGGSYNEQFF
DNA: TGCAGTGCTAGTCTCGGCGGGACAGTGGCGGGGGGCTCCTACAATGAGCAGTTCTTC

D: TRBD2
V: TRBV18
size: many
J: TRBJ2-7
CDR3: CASSSGGGTLKQYF
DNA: TGTGCCAGCTCTTCGGGGGGAGGTACCTTGAAGCAGTACTTC